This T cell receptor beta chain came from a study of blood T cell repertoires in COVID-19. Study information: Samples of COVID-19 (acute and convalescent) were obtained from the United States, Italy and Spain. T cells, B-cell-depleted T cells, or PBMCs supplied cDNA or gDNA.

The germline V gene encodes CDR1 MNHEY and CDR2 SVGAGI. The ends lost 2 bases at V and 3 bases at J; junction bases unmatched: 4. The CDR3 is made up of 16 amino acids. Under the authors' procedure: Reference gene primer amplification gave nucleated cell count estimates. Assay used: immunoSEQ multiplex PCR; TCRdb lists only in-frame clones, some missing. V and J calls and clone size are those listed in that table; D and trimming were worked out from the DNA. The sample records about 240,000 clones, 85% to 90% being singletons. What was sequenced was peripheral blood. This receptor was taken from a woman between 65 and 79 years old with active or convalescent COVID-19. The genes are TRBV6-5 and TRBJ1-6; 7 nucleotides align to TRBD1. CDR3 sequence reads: CASSYGTVVYNSPLHF. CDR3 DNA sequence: TGTGCCAGCAGTTACGGGACAGTCGTCTATAATTCACCCCTCCACTTT.